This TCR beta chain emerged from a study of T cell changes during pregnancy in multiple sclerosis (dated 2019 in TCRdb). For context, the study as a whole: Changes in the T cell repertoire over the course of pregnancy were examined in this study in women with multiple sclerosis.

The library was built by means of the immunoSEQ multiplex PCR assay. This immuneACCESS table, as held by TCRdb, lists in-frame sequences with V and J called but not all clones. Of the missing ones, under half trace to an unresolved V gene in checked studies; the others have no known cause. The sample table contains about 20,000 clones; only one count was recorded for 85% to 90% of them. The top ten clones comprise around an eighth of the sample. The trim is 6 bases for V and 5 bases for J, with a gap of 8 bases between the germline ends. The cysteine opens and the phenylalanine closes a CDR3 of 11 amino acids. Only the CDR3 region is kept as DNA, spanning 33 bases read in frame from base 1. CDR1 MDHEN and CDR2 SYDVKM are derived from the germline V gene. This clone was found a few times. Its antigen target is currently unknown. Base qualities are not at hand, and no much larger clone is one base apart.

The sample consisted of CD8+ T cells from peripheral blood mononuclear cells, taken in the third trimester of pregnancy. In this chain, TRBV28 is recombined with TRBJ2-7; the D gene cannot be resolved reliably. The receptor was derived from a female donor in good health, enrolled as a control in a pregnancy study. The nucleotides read TGTGCCAGCAGCCTTCTTAACGAGCAGTACTTC. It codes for CASSLLNEQYF. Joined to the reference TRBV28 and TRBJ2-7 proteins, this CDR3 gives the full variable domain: DVKVTQSSRYLVKRTGEKVFLECVQDMDHENMFWYRQDPGLGLRLIYFSYDVKMKEKGDIPEGYSVSREKKERFSLILESASTNQTSMYLCASSLLNEQYFGPGTRLTVT.